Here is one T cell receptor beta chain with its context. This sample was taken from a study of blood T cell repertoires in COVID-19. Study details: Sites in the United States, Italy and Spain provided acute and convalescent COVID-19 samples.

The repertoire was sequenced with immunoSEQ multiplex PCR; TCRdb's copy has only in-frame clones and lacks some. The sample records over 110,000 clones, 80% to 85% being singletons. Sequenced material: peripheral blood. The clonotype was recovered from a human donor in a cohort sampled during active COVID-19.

The CDR3 DNA reads TGTGCCAGCAGCTTAGCGGGACAAAGTATAGATGGCTACACCTTC. It is translated as CASSLAGQSIDGYTF. The chain joins TRBV7-2 to TRBJ1-2; possibly TRBD1 for D (6 bases). V gave up 0 bases and J gave up 6 bases, with 14 bases separating them. The CDR3 runs to 15 residues. The germline gives CDR1 SGHTA, CDR2 FQGNSA.